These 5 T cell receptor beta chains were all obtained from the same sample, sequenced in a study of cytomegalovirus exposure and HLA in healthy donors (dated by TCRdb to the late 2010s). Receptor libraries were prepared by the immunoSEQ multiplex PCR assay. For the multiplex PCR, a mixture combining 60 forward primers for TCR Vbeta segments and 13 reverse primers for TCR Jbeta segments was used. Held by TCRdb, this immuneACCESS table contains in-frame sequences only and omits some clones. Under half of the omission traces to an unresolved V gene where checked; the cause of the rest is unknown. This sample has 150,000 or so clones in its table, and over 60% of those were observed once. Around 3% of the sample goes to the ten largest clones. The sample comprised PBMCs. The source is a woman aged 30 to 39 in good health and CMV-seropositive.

CDR3 residues: CASSENHGQGRTQYF. CDR3 bases: TGTGCCAGCAGTGAGAACCACGGACAGGGGCGGACCCAGTACTTC. The V and J genes are TRBV25-1 and TRBJ2-5; 9 positions match TRBD1. CDR1 MGHDK and CDR2 SYGVNS come from the germline V gene. Trimming at V came to 3 bases and at J to 7 bases, leaving 9 bases not matched to a gene. The CDR3 sequence is 15 residues long.

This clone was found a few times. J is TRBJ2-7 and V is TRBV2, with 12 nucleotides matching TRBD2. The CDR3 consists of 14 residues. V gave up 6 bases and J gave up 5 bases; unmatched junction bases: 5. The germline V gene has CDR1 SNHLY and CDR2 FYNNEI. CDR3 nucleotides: TGTGCCAGCAGGGCTAGCGGGGGGGCCCACGAGCAGTACTTC. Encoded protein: CASRASGGAHEQYF.

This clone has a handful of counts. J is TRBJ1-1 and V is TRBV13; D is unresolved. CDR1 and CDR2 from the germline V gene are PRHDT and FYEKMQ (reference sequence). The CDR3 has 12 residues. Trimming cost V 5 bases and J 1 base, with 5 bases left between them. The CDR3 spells CASSQENTEAFF. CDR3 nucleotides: TGTGCCAGCAGCCAGGAGAACACTGAAGCTTTCTTT. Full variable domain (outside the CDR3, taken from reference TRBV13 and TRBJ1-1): AAGVIQSPRHLIKEKRETATLKCYPIPRHDTVYWYQQGPGQDPQFLISFYEKMQSDKGSIPDRFSAQQFSDYHSELNMSSLELGDSALYFCASSQENTEAFFGQGTRLTVV.

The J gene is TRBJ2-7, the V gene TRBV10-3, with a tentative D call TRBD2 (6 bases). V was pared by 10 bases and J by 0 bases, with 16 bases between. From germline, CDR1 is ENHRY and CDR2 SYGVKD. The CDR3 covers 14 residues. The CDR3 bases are TGTGCCACATCGTTAGCGGCATCCTCCTACGAGCAGTACTTC. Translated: CATSLAASSYEQYF.

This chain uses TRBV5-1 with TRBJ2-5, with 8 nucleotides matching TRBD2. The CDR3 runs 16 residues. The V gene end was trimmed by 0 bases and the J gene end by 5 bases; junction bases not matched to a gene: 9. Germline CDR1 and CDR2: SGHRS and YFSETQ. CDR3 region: CASSLATGGVEETQYF. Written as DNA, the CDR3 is TGCGCCAGCAGCTTGGCCACCGGGGGGGTTGAGGAGACCCAGTACTTC.